Below, one T cell receptor (beta chain) is given with its context. This record comes from a study of control samples from healthy donors and cancer patients. Some clones are missing from TCRdb's copy, which holds only in-frame ones; the method was immunoSEQ multiplex PCR. The sample has around 190,000 clones; 90% are singletons. The specimen was blood. This clonotype was obtained from a woman aged 50 to 60 in good health.

DNA for the CDR3: TGTGCCAGCAGCCAAGGGAAAGTGTGGGCCGTGGGCTATGGCTACACCTTC. Its protein is CASSQGKVWAVGYGYTF. The chain joins TRBV3-1 (or the pseudogene TRBV3-2) to TRBJ1-2; D gene ambiguous. The CDR3 spans 17 residues. Trimming shortened V by 1 base and J by 4 bases, and 19 bases separated the two germline ends. Germline loops: CDR1 LGHDT, CDR2 YNNKEL (reference sequence).